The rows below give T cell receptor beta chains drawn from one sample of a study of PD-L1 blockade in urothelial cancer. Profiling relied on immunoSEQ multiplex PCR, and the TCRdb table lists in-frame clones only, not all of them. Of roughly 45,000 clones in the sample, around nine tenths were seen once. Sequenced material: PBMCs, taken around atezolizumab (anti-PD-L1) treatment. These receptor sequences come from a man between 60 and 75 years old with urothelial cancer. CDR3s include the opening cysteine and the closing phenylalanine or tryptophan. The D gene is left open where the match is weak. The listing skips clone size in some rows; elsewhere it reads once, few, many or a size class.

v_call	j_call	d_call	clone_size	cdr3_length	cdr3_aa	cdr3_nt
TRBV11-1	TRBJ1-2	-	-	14	CASSITDTDYGYTF	TGTGCCAGCAGCATAACCGACACCGACTATGGCTACACCTTC
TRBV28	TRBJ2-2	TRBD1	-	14	CASSLRQGARELFF	TGTGCCAGCAGTCTAAGACAGGGGGCTAGGGAGCTGTTTTTT
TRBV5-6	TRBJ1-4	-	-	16	CASSERDYMANEKLFF	TGTGCCAGCAGCGAAAGGGACTATATGGCTAATGAAAAACTGTTTTTT
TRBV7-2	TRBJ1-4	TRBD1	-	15	CASSLVTGYNEKLFF	TGTGCCAGCAGCTTGGTGACAGGGTATAATGAAAAACTGTTTTTT
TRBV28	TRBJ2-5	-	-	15	CASKYGRVFQETQYF	TGTGCCAGCAAGTACGGCAGGGTTTTCCAAGAGACCCAGTACTTC
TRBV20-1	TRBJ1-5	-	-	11	CSASRGQPQHF	TGCAGTGCTAGTAGGGGACAGCCCCAGCATTTT
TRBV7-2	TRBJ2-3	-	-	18	CASSKAPRTLGSTDTQYF	TGTGCCAGCAGCAAAGCCCCCCGGACTCTGGGTAGCACAGATACGCAGTATTTT
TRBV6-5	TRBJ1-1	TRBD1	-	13	CASSPDRDTEAFF	TGTGCCAGCAGCCCGGACAGGGACACTGAAGCTTTCTTT
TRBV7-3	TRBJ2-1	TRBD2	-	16	CASSPRWAGGVNEQFF	TGTGCCAGCAGCCCCCGTTGGGCGGGGGGGGTCAATGAGCAGTTCTTC
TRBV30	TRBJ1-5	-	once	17	CAWSVGEGVISNQPQHF	TGTGCCTGGAGTGTAGGGGAGGGAGTCATTAGCAATCAGCCCCAGCATTTT
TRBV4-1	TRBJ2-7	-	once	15	CASSQVGEWSYEQYF	TGCGCCAGCAGCCAAGTGGGCGAATGGTCCTACGAGCAGTACTTC
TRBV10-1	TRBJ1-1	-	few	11	CAGAYGTEAFF	TGCGCGGGGGCGTATGGTACTGAAGCTTTCTTT
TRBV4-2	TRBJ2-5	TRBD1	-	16	CASSQASGTEEETQYF	TGTGCCAGCAGCCAGGCGTCCGGGACAGAGGAAGAGACCCAGTACTTC